A selection of T cell receptor beta chains follows, all from one sample in a study of shared clonotypes between healthy human individuals. Produced via immunoSEQ multiplex PCR; TCRdb's table is partial and in-frame only. The sample has around 2,000,000 clones, over 85% seen once. The source material was naive CD4+ T cells sorted from blood. The source of these receptors is a man aged 18 to 29 in good health. The CDR3 runs from the conserved cysteine through the conserved F or W. The D gene is left open where the match is weak. A clone size is listed for some rows: how often the clone was seen (once, few, many), or a class if it is expanded.

clone_size	d_call	v_call	j_call	cdr3_nt	cdr3_aa
-	TRBD1	TRBV5-4	TRBJ2-5	TGTGCCAGCAGCTCGCCCACGGGACAGCAAGAGACCCAGTACTTC	CASSSPTGQQETQYF
-	TRBD2	TRBV27	TRBJ2-5	TGTGCCAGCAGTCTACTAGCGGGAGATTGGGAGACCCAGTACTTC	CASSLLAGDWETQYF
-	-	TRBV30	TRBJ2-7	TGTGCCTGGAGTGTAGTTCCGGCCCCTGGCTACGAGCAGTACTTC	CAWSVVPAPGYEQYF
-	-	TRBV9	TRBJ2-4	TGTGCCAGCAGCCGGGAAGCCAAAAACATTCAGTACTTC	CASSREAKNIQYF
-	-	TRBV6-5	TRBJ2-1	TGTGCCAGCAGTTACCGGGGGAGAGGGTCCTACAATGAGCAGTTCTTC	CASSYRGRGSYNEQFF
-	-	TRBV4-1	TRBJ2-7	TGCGCCAGCAGCCAAAGCGGTATTAAGAACACACACGAGCAGTACTTC	CASSQSGIKNTHEQYF
-	-	TRBV7-2	TRBJ2-2	TGTGCCAGCAGCACCCACGGGGGGGAGCTGTTTTTT	CASSTHGGELFF
-	-	TRBV5-5	TRBJ2-5	TGTGCCAGCAGCTTGGCAGGACTACACCAAGAGACCCAGTACTTC	CASSLAGLHQETQYF
-	TRBD2	TRBV10-3	TRBJ2-5	TGTGCCATCACTAAGGGACTAGGGGAGACCCAGTACTTC	CAITKGLGETQYF
-	-	TRBV18	TRBJ2-7	TGTGCCAGCTCAAGAGCGGTGAGCTCCTACGAGCAGTACTTC	CASSRAVSSYEQYF
-	-	TRBV10-3	TRBJ1-5	TGTGCCATCAGTGAGTCGAAGGCACAGCATCAGCCCCAGCATTTT	CAISESKAQHQPQHF
-	-	TRBV7-9	TRBJ1-5	TGTGCCAGCAGCCTACAGGGAGGTGTGGATCAGCCCCAGCATTTT	CASSLQGGVDQPQHF
-	-	TRBV10-3	TRBJ2-5	TGTGCCATCAGTGCCACCGGGCTTGAGACCCAGTACTTC	CAISATGLETQYF
once	-	TRBV7-2	TRBJ2-3	TGTGCCAGCAGCCAAGGGGGATCGGAGGATACGCAGTATTTT	CASSQGGSEDTQYF
-	-	TRBV18	TRBJ1-5	TGTGCCAGCTCACCGAGGCGGGGGGATCAGCCCCAGCATTTT	CASSPRRGDQPQHF
-	-	TRBV14	TRBJ2-7	TGTGCCAGCGCCCGGGCGGGGTTCTCCTACGAGCAGTACTTC	CASARAGFSYEQYF
-	-	TRBV5-1	TRBJ1-2	TGCGCCAGCAGCTTGGGTCCAGTCAATTATGGCTACACCTTC	CASSLGPVNYGYTF
-	-	TRBV7-7	TRBJ2-1	TGTGCTAGCAGCTTAGACGGGATGAATGAGCAGTTCTTC	CASSLDGMNEQFF
-	TRBD1	TRBV10-3	TRBJ1-2	TGTGCCATCAGTGAGGAAAACGGGACAGGGTTTTACGGCTACACCTTC	CAISEENGTGFYGYTF
-	TRBD2	TRBV13	TRBJ2-7	TGTGCCAGCTTCTTCCGGGGAGGGCCCCACGAGCAGTACTTC	CASFFRGGPHEQYF
-	-	TRBV6-5	TRBJ1-5	TGTGCCAGCAGTTACTTGCAGGATCAGCCCCAGCATTTT	CASSYLQDQPQHF
-	-	TRBV5-4	TRBJ1-4	TGTGCCAGCAGCCCGGCCCAGCGCGGAGAAAAACTGTTTTTT	CASSPAQRGEKLFF
-	-	TRBV30	TRBJ1-2	TGTGCCTGGACGGTCTCCGGCGGGGAATATGGCTACACCTTC	CAWTVSGGEYGYTF
-	TRBD2	TRBV27	TRBJ2-1	TGTGCCAGCAGTTTCCGCGGGGGAATTGAGCAGTTCTTC	CASSFRGGIEQFF
-	-	TRBV6-1	TRBJ1-5	TGTGCCAGCAGTGAACGGGACGGTTTCAATCAGCCCCAGCATTTT	CASSERDGFNQPQHF
few	-	TRBV11-2	TRBJ2-3	TGTGCCAGCAGCTTAAGTGGTTTAAGCACAGATACGCAGTATTTT	CASSLSGLSTDTQYF
-	-	TRBV2	TRBJ1-4	TGTGCCAGCCTTTTGGAAGAGGCAGGGAATGAAAAACTGTTTTTT	CASLLEEAGNEKLFF
-	TRBD1	TRBV18	TRBJ2-7	TGTGCCAGCTCACCACTGGACAGGGGGAAGGAGCAGTACTTC	CASSPLDRGKEQYF
-	TRBD1	TRBV7-7	TRBJ2-7	TGTGCTAGCAGCTCGGGACAGGGGAACGAGCAGTACTTC	CASSSGQGNEQYF
-	TRBD1	TRBV25-1	TRBJ2-7	TGTGCCAGCAGTCCGGGACAGGGAACCCACGAGCAGTACTTC	CASSPGQGTHEQYF
-	-	TRBV10-3	TRBJ2-5	TGTGCCATCAGTGAGTCGAAGGCGGGCAGGAGTACGGAGACCCAGTACTTC	CAISESKAGRSTETQYF
-	-	TRBV5-1	TRBJ1-3	TGCGCCAGCAGCATGGACAGCGGTTCTGGAAACACCATATATTTT	CASSMDSGSGNTIYF
once	TRBD1	TRBV28	TRBJ2-1	TGTGCCAGCACCGCCGGGACAGCCCAGTTCTTC	CASTAGTAQFF
-	-	TRBV6-4	TRBJ1-2	TGTGCCAGCAGTGATTCGACAGACTATGGCTACACCTTC	CASSDSTDYGYTF
-	-	TRBV18	TRBJ1-4	TGTGCCAGCTCACCGCCGAGGGTCCCTGAAAAACTGTTTTTT	CASSPPRVPEKLFF
-	-	TRBV2	TRBJ1-2	TGTGCCAGCAGTACCAGAACTGGGGGCAGCTATGGCTACACCTTC	CASSTRTGGSYGYTF
-	-	TRBV5-1	TRBJ2-1	TGCGCCAGCAGCTCGCGTGCAGGACTAATTTCAGATGAGCAGTTCTTC	CASSSRAGLISDEQFF
-	TRBD1	TRBV18	TRBJ1-1	TGTGCCAGCTCACCAGGACAGGGGGCGAACACTGAAGCTTTCTTT	CASSPGQGANTEAFF
-	-	TRBV4-1	TRBJ1-2	TGCGCCAGCAGCCTCCCCGGGACTACTAACTATGGCTACACCTTC	CASSLPGTTNYGYTF
-	-	TRBV11-2	TRBJ2-3	TGTGCCAGCAGCCCGATACCCTCTAGAAATACAGATACGCAGTATTTT	CASSPIPSRNTDTQYF
-	-	TRBV7-8	TRBJ2-7	TGTGCCAGCAGCTTAAAATACGAGCAGTACTTC	CASSLKYEQYF
-	TRBD2	TRBV2	TRBJ2-1	TGTGCCAGCATGCTACTAGCGGGATACAATGAGCAGTTCTTC	CASMLLAGYNEQFF
-	-	TRBV6-1	TRBJ2-5	TGTGCCAGCAGTGAAATCCAGATTCAAGAGACCCAGTACTTC	CASSEIQIQETQYF
-	-	TRBV5-1	TRBJ1-1	TGCGCCAGCAGCCGGCGGGGGGACCATATGAACAGTGAAGCTTTCTTT	CASSRRGDHMNSEAFF
-	-	TRBV6-5	TRBJ2-5	TGTGCCAGCAGTTCAGGGATCCAAGAGACCCAGTACTTC	CASSSGIQETQYF
-	TRBD1	TRBV27	TRBJ1-2	TGTGCCAGCAGTGGAGCCGGGACAGCAAATTTCTATGGCTACACCTTC	CASSGAGTANFYGYTF
-	TRBD1	TRBV2	TRBJ1-1	TGTGCCAGCAGTGGACAGGGAGTTGGGGAAGCTTTCTTT	CASSGQGVGEAFF
-	TRBD2	TRBV10-3	TRBJ2-3	TGTGCCATCAGTTACAGCGGGGGGGCGGATACGCAGTATTTT	CAISYSGGADTQYF
once	TRBD1	TRBV19	TRBJ1-1	TGTGCCAGTAGTATTTCCGGGACAGAATACGACACTGAAGCTTTCTTT	CASSISGTEYDTEAFF
-	-	TRBV28	TRBJ1-6	TGTGCCAGCAGTTTACCCAGAGGGCCCAGCTCCTATAATTCACCCCTCCACTTT	CASSLPRGPSSYNSPLHF
-	-	TRBV9	TRBJ2-3	TGTGCCAGCAGCGTCTCCCCTCGCACAGATACGCAGTATTTT	CASSVSPRTDTQYF
-	-	TRBV30	TRBJ1-3	TGTGCCTGGAACTCCGGAAACACCATATATTTT	CAWNSGNTIYF
once	TRBD2	TRBV2	TRBJ2-5	TGTGCCAGCAGTCGGACTAGGCCAGAGACCCAGTACTTC	CASSRTRPETQYF
once	-	TRBV9	TRBJ1-2	TGTGCCAGCAGCCAGAGGGGGGCAGCCCACTATGGCTACACCTTC	CASSQRGAAHYGYTF
few	-	TRBV10-3	TRBJ1-2	TGTGCCAGCGGGCCAGTCATACCCAACTATGGCTACACCTTC	CASGPVIPNYGYTF
-	-	TRBV21-1	TRBJ1-2	TGTGCCAGCAGCAAACGTCGGACAGAAAGACAGTACTATGGCTACACCTTC	CASSKRRTERQYYGYTF
-	TRBD1	TRBV5-1	TRBJ2-5	TGCGCCAGCAGCTTGGGGACAGGGGGCACCCAGACCCAGTACTTC	CASSLGTGGTQTQYF
-	-	TRBV7-2	TRBJ2-1	TGTGCCAGCAGCTCCCCCGGACTCGGTACATTCTTC	CASSSPGLGTFF
-	-	TRBV30	TRBJ1-5	TGTGCCTGGAGTGTACCGCAGAAAAATCAGCCCCAGCATTTT	CAWSVPQKNQPQHF